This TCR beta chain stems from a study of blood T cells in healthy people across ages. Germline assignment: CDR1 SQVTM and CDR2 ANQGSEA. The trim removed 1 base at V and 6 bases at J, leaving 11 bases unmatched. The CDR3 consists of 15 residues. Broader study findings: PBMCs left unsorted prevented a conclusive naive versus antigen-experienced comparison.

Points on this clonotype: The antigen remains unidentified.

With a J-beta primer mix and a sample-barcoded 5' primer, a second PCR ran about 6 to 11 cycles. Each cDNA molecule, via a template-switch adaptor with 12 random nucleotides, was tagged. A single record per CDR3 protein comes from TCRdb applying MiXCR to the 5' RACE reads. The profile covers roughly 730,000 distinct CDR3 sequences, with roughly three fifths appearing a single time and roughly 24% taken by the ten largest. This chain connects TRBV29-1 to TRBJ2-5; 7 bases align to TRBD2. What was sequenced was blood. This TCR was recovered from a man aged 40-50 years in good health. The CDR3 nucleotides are TGCAGCGTTGAAGTCGGGGGAGGGATATTCAAGACCCAGTACTTC. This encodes CSVEVGGGIFKTQYF.